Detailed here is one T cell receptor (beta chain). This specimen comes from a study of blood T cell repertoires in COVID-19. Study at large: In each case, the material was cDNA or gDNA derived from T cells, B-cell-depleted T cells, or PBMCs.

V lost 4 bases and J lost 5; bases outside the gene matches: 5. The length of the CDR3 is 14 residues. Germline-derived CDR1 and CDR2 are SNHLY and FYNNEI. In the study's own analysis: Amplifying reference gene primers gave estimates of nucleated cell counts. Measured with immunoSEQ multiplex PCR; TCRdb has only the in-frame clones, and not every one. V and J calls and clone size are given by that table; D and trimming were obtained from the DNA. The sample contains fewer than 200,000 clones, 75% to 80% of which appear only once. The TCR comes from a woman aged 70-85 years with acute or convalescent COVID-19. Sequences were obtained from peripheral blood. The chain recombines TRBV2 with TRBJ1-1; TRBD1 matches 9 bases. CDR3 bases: TGTGCCAGCAGTGGTCAAGGACAGGGGACTGAAGCTTTCTTT. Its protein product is CASSGQGQGTEAFF.